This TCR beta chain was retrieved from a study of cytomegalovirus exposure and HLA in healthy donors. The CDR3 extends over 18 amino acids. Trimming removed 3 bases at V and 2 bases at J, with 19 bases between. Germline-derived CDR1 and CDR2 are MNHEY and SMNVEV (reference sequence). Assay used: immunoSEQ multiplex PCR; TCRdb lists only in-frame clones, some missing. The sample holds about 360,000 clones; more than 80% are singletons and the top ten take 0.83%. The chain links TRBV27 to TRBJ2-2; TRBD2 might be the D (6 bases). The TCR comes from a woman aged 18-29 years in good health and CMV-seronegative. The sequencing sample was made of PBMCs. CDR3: CASSFNRLAANNTGELFF. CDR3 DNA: TGTGCCAGCAGTTTCAATAGATTAGCGGCAAATAACACCGGGGAGCTGTTTTTT.